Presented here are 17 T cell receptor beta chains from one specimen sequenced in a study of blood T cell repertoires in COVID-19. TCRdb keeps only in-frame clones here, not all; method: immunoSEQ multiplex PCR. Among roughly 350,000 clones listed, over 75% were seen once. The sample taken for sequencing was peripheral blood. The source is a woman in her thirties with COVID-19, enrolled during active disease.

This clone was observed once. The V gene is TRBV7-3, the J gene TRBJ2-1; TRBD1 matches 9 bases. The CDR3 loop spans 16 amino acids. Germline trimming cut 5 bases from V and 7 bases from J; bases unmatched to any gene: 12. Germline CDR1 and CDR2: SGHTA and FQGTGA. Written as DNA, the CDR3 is TGTGCCAGCAGCCGTACTACCGGGACAGGGCGTAATGAGCAGTTCTTC. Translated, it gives CASSRTTGTGRNEQFF.

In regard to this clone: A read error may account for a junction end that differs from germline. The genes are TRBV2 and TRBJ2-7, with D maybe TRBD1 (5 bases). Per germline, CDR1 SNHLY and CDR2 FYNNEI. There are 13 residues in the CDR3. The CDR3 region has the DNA TGTGCCAGCAGGGAAGGGGTACAGAACGAGCAGTACTTC. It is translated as CASREGVQNEQYF.

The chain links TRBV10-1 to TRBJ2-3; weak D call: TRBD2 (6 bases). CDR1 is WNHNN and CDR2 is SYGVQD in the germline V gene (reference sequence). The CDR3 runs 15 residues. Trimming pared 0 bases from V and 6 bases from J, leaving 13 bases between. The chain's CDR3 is CASSESGGVSDTQYF. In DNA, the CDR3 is TGCGCCAGCAGTGAGTCCGGGGGAGTGAGTGATACGCAGTATTTT.

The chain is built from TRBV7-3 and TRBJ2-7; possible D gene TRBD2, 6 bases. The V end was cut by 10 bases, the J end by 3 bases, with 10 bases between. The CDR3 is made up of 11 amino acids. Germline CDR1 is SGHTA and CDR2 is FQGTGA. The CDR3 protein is CATWGGYEQYF. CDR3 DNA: TGTGCCACATGGGGAGGCTACGAGCAGTACTTC.

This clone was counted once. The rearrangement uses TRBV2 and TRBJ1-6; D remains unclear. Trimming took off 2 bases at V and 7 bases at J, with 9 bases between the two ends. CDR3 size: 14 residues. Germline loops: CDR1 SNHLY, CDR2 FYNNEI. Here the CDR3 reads CASSEFGVNSPLHF. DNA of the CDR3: TGTGCCAGCAGTGAATTCGGGGTGAATTCACCCCTCCACTTT.

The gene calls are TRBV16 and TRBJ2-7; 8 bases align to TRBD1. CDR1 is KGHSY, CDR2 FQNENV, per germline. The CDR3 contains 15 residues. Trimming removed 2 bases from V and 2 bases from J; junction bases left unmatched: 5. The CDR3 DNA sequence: TGTGCCAGCAGCCAACCGACAGGGGCCCCCTACGAGCAGTACTTC. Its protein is CASSQPTGAPYEQYF.

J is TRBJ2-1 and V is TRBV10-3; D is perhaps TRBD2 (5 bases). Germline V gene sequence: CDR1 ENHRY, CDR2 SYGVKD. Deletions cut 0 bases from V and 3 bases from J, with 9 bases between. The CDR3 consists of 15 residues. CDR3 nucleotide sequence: TGTGCCATCAGTGAGTCGACTATTTTCTACAATGAGCAGTTCTTC. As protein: CAISESTIFYNEQFF.

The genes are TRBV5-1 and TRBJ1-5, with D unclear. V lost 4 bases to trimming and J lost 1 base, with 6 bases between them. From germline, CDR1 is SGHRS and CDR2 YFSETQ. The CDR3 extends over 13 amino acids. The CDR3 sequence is CASSKSSNQPQHF. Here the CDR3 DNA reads TGCGCCAGCAGCAAGAGCAGCAATCAGCCCCAGCATTTT.

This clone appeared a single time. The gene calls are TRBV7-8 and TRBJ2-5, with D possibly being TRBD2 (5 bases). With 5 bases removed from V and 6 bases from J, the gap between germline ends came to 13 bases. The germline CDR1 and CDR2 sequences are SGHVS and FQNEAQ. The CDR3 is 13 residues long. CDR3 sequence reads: CASSPARVQTQYF. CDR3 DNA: TGTGCCAGCAGCCCTGCGCGGGTACAGACCCAGTACTTC.

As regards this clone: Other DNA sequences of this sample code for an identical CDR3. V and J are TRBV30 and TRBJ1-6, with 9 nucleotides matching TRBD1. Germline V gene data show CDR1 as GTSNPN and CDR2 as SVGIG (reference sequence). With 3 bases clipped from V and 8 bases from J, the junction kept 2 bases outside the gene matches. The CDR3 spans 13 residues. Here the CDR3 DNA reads TGTGCCTGGAGGGGACAGGGAGATTCACCCCTCCACTTT. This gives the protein CAWRGQGDSPLHF.

CDR3 DNA sequence: TGCGCCAGCAGCCAAGACATACTAGCCTACGAGCAGTACTTC. It is translated as CASSQDILAYEQYF. The chain joins TRBV4-1 to TRBJ2-7; the D gene is possibly TRBD2 (5 bases). Germline V lookup: CDR1 MGHRA, CDR2 YSYEKL. The CDR3 totals 14 residues. The V gene lost 0 bases and the J gene lost 2 bases, with 8 bases spanning the gap.

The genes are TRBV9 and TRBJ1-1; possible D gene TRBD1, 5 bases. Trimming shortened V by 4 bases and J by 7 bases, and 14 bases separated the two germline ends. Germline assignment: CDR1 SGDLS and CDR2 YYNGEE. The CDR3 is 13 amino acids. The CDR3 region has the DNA TGTGCCAGCAGCCCTGGGGCAGCCGATGAAGCTTTCTTT. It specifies CASSPGAADEAFF.

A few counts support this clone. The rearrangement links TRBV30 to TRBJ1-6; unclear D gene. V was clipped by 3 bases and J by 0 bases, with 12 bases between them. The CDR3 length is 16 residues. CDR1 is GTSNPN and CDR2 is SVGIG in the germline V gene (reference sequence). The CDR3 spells CAWSLPGSSYNSPLHF. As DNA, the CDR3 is TGTGCCTGGAGCCTCCCGGGAAGCTCCTATAATTCACCCCTCCACTTT. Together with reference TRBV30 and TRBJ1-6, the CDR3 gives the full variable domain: SQTIHQWPATLVQPVGSPLSLECTVEGTSNPNLYWYRQAAGRGLQLLFYSVGIGQISSEVPQNLSASRPQDRQFILSSKKLLLSDSGFYLCAWSLPGSSYNSPLHFGNGTRLTVT.

CDR3 amino acids: CASSLGGGAGANVLTF. The CDR3, as DNA: TGTGCCAGCAGCTTAGGGGGAGGGGCTGGGGCCAACGTCCTGACTTTC. The chain uses TRBV7-3 and TRBJ2-6; 7 bases line up with TRBD2. Trimming took 2 bases from V and 2 from J; bases not matched to a gene: 3. The CDR3 covers 16 residues. From germline, CDR1 is SGHTA and CDR2 FQGTGA.

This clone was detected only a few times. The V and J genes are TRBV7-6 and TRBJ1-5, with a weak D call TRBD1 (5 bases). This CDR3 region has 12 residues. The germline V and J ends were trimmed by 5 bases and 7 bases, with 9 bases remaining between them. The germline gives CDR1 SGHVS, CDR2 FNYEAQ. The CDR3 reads CASSPAGQPQHF. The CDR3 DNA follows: TGTGCCAGCAGCCCAGCAGGGCAGCCCCAGCATTTT.

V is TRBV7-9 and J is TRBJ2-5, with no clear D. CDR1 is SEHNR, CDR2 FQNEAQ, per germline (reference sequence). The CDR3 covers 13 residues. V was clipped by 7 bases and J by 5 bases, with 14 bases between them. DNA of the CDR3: TGTGCCAGCACGTGGGCATCCGCGGAGACCCAGTACTTC. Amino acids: CASTWASAETQYF.

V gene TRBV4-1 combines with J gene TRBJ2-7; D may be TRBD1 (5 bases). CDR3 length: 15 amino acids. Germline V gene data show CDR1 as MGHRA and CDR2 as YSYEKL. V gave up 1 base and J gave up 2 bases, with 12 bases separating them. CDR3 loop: CASSQVPGSPYEQYF. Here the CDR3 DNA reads TGCGCCAGCAGCCAAGTTCCAGGGTCCCCCTACGAGCAGTACTTC.